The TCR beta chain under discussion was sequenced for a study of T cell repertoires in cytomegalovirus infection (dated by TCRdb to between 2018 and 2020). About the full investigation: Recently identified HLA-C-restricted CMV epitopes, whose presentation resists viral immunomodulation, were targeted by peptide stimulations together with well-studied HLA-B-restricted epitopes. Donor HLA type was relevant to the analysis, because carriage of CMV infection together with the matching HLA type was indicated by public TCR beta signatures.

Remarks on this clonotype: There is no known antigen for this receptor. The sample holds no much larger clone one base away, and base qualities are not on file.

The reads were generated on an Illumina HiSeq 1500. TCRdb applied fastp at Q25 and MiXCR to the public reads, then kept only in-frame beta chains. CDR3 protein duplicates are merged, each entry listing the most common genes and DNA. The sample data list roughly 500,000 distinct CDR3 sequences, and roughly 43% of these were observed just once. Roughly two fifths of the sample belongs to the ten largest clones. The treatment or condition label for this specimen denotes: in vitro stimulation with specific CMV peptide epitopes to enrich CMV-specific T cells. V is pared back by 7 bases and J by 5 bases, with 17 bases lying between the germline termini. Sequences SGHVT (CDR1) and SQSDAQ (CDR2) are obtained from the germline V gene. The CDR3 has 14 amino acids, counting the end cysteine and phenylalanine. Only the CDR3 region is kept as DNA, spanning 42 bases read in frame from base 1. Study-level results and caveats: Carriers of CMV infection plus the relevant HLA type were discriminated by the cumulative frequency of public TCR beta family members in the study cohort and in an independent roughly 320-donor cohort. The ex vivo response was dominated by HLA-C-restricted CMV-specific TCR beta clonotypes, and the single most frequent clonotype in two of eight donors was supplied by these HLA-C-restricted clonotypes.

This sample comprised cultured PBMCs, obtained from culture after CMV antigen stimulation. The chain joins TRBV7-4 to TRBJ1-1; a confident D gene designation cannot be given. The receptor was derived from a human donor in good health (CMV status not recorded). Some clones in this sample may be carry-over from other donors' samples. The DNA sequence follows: TGTGCCAGCACCCTCTCGGGTAGTGGAACTGAAGCTTTCTTT. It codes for CASTLSGSGTEAFF.